The next 5 T cell receptor beta chains were all read from a single sample in a study of post-analysis software for immune sequencing data. Study observations and caveats: Roughly 5 TRBV segments, including TRBV5-6, TRBV5-1 and TRBV20-1, were more frequent in patients than controls.

The antigens these receptors bind are not known. Unique molecular identifiers were built into the TCR beta cDNA libraries. One entry per CDR3 protein results from TCRdb running MiXCR on the PCR reads. The repertoire holds approximately 660,000 distinct CDR3 sequences, 55% to 70% seen once, with about 11% in the top ten. Sequenced material: blood. These receptors came from a girl aged 2-15 years with multiple sclerosis.

V is TRBV7-2 and J is TRBJ2-5; D ambiguous. Germline V CDR1 and CDR2: SGHTA, FQGNSA. V lost 4 bases and J 6 bases, leaving 9 bases between the germline ends. This CDR3 region has 12 residues. The CDR3 DNA is TGTGCCAGCAGCTCCATTTTGCAGACCCAGTACTTC. Translation: CASSSILQTQYF.

The genes are TRBV5-1 and TRBJ2-3; TRBD2 matches at 7 bases. This CDR3 has 15 residues. Germline lookup yields CDR1 SGHRS and CDR2 YFSETQ. V dropped 3 bases and J dropped 5; count of bases not matched to a gene: 9. The CDR3 is CASSSHRPGGDTQYF. The CDR3 DNA reads as TGCGCCAGCAGCTCCCATCGGCCGGGGGGAGATACGCAGTATTTT.

This clonotype was seen a single time. This chain uses TRBV6-5 with TRBJ2-1; D possibly corresponds to TRBD2 (5 bases). There are 15 residues in the CDR3. Trimming left V 4 bases short and J 3 bases short, with 13 bases between. The germline CDR1 and CDR2 sequences are MNHEY and SVGAGI. The CDR3 DNA reads as TGTGCCAGCAGTTCGGAGCGGAACCTCTACAATGAGCAGTTCTTC. The encoded protein is CASSSERNLYNEQFF.

The V call is TRBV20-1, the J call TRBJ2-5, with D unresolved. Germline V gene sequence: CDR1 DFQATT, CDR2 SNEGSKA (reference sequence). V was trimmed by 3 bases and J by 4 bases, leaving 21 bases between them. This CDR3 has 16 residues. Written as DNA, the CDR3 is TGCAGTGCTAGCCCAAGTCTGCCTAGTTTGGTAGAGACCCAGTACTTC. Translation: CSASPSLPSLVETQYF.

This clonotype was seen once. The chain employs TRBV5-1 and TRBJ2-1, with D perhaps being TRBD1 or TRBD2 (6 bases each). The CDR3 totals 15 residues. Per germline, CDR1 SGHRS and CDR2 YFSETQ. The V end was cut by 1 base, the J end by 6 bases, with 14 bases between. The CDR3 spells CASSLSSGGPNEQFF. The CDR3 region has the DNA TGCGCCAGCAGCTTGTCTTCCGGGGGCCCCAATGAGCAGTTCTTC.